Listed here is a single T cell receptor beta chain. What it recognizes is unknown. V was pared by 1 base and J by 2 bases, with 9 bases between. The germline V gene encodes CDR1 DFQATT and CDR2 SNEGSKA (reference sequence). The CDR3 consists of 14 residues. The data belong to a study of T-cell reconstitution after alpha-beta-depleted transplantation in children. Study-wide points: The high TCRbeta diversity at day 60 in some patients came from surviving recipient T cells and thymic progenitors. From newly produced T cells came most of the T-cell counts and diversity one year after transplant. By about two months after transplant, alpha-beta T cells reportedly arose from several hundred graft clones that had expanded.

Molecular barcoding with unique molecular identifiers was used for the TCRbeta library. TCRdb used MiXCR to reprocess the PCR reads, holding one entry per CDR3 protein. Altogether about 300,000 distinct CDR3 sequences are present, roughly 8.2% being singletons, with the ten largest covering about 9.3%. The material was peripheral blood, obtained 360 days after TCRalphabeta/CD19-depleted stem cell transplant. This sequence originates from a female patient between 2 and 15 years old who had a stem cell transplant for Fanconi anemia, so the T cells may come from the graft donor. V gene TRBV20-1 combines with J gene TRBJ1-5, with a weak D call TRBD1 (5 bases). The chain's CDR3 is CSARVLQGNQPQHF. The CDR3 DNA reads as TGCAGTGCTAGAGTCTTACAGGGCAATCAGCCCCAGCATTTT.